This T cell receptor beta chain was profiled in a study of T cells in Graves' hyperthyroidism and ophthalmopathy. Template material for amplifying TCR beta CDR3 regions consisted of RNA transcripts. TCR CDR3 regions were first amplified by RT-PCR with HTBI primers. TCRdb itself ran the multiplex PCR reads through MiXCR, one entry per CDR3 protein. The repertoire holds hundreds of thousands of distinct CDR3 sequences, with around 16% as singletons. Germline lookup yields CDR1 MNHEY and CDR2 SMNVEV (reference sequence). CDR3 length equals 13 residues. Trimming left V 5 bases short and J 6 bases short, with 11 bases between.

This chain joins TRBV27 and TRBJ1-5; TRBD1 might be the D (6 bases). This sequence originates from a woman aged 18 to 35 with Graves' hyperthyroidism. Input material: blood. CDR3 protein: CASSTARGQPQHF. For the CDR3, the DNA is TGTGCCAGCAGTACTGCCAGGGGTCAGCCCCAGCATTTT.